Each of the 20 T cell receptor beta chains below was sequenced from the same sample in a study of CXCR3-negative and CXCR3-positive naive CD8 T cells. The study made its TRB cDNA libraries by 5' RACE, adding UMI labels. With the 5' RACE reads reprocessed, TCRdb shows one record per CDR3 protein and no DNA. The listing contains 75,000 to 95,000 distinct CDR3 sequences. The sample taken for sequencing was naive CXCR3- CD8+ T cells from blood. Subset given: CD45RO-CCR7+CD27+CD95- naive CD8+ T cells lacking CXCR3 (TNR3-). Source of these receptors: a human donor in good health. Some clones in this sample may be carry-over from other donors' samples.

The chain uses TRBV28 and TRBJ2-1; the D call of TRBD1 rests on TCRdb alone, since no DNA is present to check it. This CDR3 spans 16 amino acids. Germline-derived CDR1 and CDR2 are MDHEN and SYDVKM. CDR3 loop: CASSYIQDRRNNEQFF.

V usage is TRBV4-2 and J usage is TRBJ2-1. The CDR3 is made up of 15 amino acids. In germline, CDR1 is LGHNA, CDR2 YNFKEQ. CDR3 sequence: CASSQDTSAYNEQFF.

The genes are TRBV19 and TRBJ1-1; TCRdb indicates TRBD1, and absent DNA this call remains unverified. Germline V gene data show CDR1 as LNHDA and CDR2 as SQIVND (reference sequence). There are 15 residues in the CDR3. CDR3: CASRYSQGGSTEAFF.

The J gene is TRBJ2-5, the V gene TRBV7-9; the TCRdb D gene call, TRBD1, has no DNA to confirm it. The CDR3 loop spans 15 amino acids. Germline V lookup: CDR1 SEHNR, CDR2 FQNEAQ (reference sequence). CDR3 in amino acids: CASSDRDSNQETQYF.

The chain links TRBV27 to TRBJ2-1; TCRdb picks TRBD1, but there is no DNA to check that call. This CDR3 spans 15 amino acids. Per germline, CDR1 MNHEY and CDR2 SMNVEV (reference sequence). This chain's CDR3 is CASNTGTGIYNEQFF.

V usage is TRBV19 and J usage is TRBJ2-7; TCRdb picks TRBD1, but there is no DNA to check that call. This CDR3 region has 15 residues. The germline CDR1 and CDR2 sequences are LNHDA and SQIVND (reference sequence). Here the CDR3 reads CASSMPLDNRYEQYF.

The J gene is TRBJ2-1, the V gene TRBV29-1; TCRdb reports TRBD2, a call that lacks DNA to check it against. CDR3 length equals 17 residues. Germline V CDR1 and CDR2: SQVTM, ANQGSEA. The CDR3 here is CSALGLAGDLTYNEQFF.

The CDR3 here is CASSLGDRGTGELFF. The chain couples TRBV5-1 to TRBJ2-2. There are 15 residues in the CDR3. Germline V gene data show CDR1 as SGHRS and CDR2 as YFSETQ.

This chain connects TRBV29-1 to TRBJ2-7; TCRdb picks TRBD1, but there is no DNA to check that call. CDR3 length: 17 amino acids. Germline loops: CDR1 SQVTM, CDR2 ANQGSEA. The CDR3 loop reads CSVEGSGAGRTSYEQYF.

This chain uses TRBV29-1 with TRBJ1-2; without DNA, the TCRdb call of TRBD1 cannot be checked. CDR1 is SQVTM, CDR2 ANQGSEA, per germline. The CDR3 contains 15 residues. Here the CDR3 reads CSVDDQGSGNYGYTF.

The chain couples TRBV13 to TRBJ2-5; no DNA is available, so the TRBD1 call from TCRdb remains unchecked. CDR3 length: 15 residues. Germline V lookup: CDR1 PRHDT, CDR2 FYEKMQ (reference sequence). CDR3: CASSSGAGMQETQYF.

This chain uses TRBV6-2 or TRBV6-3 with TRBJ1-1; no DNA is available, so the TRBD1 call from TCRdb remains unchecked. Per the germline V gene, CDR1 is MNHEY and CDR2 is SVGEGT. The CDR3 contains 15 residues. The CDR3 reads CASSYSGDGNTEAFF.

V and J are TRBV29-1 and TRBJ1-3; no DNA is available, so the TRBD1 call from TCRdb remains unchecked. Germline V gene sequence: CDR1 SQVTM, CDR2 ANQGSEA. CDR3 length equals 12 residues. The CDR3 protein is CSVTGDGNTIYF.

The CDR3 loop reads CASRATDTQYF. This chain joins TRBV28 and TRBJ2-3. CDR3 length: 11 residues. From germline, CDR1 is MDHEN and CDR2 SYDVKM.

This sequence joins TRBV15 and TRBJ1-5. Germline V lookup: CDR1 LNHNV, CDR2 YYDKDF (reference sequence). The CDR3 extends over 14 amino acids. CDR3 sequence reads: CATSRLLGNRSQHF.

The chain carries TRBV5-1 and TRBJ1-1; TCRdb designates TRBD1, a call that cannot be tested without DNA. The germline gives CDR1 SGHRS, CDR2 YFSETQ. The CDR3 spans 15 residues. This chain's CDR3 is CASSPPDTLNTEAFF.

The chain is built from TRBV29-1 and TRBJ2-7. The CDR3 has 12 residues. Germline V gene data show CDR1 as SQVTM and CDR2 as ANQGSEA. The CDR3 loop is CSVDYGEHEQYF.

The rearrangement joins TRBV25-1 to TRBJ2-7; TCRdb's D gene call, TRBD1, goes unchecked for lack of DNA. Germline CDR1 is MGHDK and CDR2 is SYGVNS. This CDR3 is built from 13 residues. The CDR3 spells CASSEDSYYEQYF.

The chain recombines TRBV7-9 with TRBJ1-1. This CDR3 is built from 13 residues. Germline loops: CDR1 SEHNR, CDR2 FQNEAQ (reference sequence). CDR3 sequence: CASSLQDGEEAFF.

The V gene is TRBV27, the J gene TRBJ2-1; the D call from TCRdb, TRBD1, cannot be confirmed without DNA. CDR1 is MNHEY and CDR2 is SMNVEV in the germline V gene (reference sequence). The CDR3 is 15 amino acids. The chain's CDR3 is CASSLSGTVYNEQFF.